The TCR beta chain under discussion was sequenced for a study of blood T cell repertoires in COVID-19. At the level of the study: Sites across the United States, Italy and Spain contributed samples from acute and convalescent COVID-19. PBMCs, B-cell-depleted T cells, or T cells provided the cDNA or gDNA that made up the material.

V was shortened by 4 bases and J by 4 bases, with 10 bases between the two germline ends. Germline values: CDR1 MGHRA, CDR2 YSYEKL. This CDR3 contains 13 residues. Followed over time, Seattle patients had been enrolled while infection was active. Method: immunoSEQ multiplex PCR; TCRdb's copy keeps in-frame clones and lacks some. The sample has under 450,000 clones, 88% seen once. This clone came up a few times. Sample: peripheral blood. The chain employs TRBV4-1 and TRBJ1-2, with unresolved D. The TCR sequence derives from a woman between 45 and 65 years old with COVID-19, enrolled during active disease. The CDR3 sequence: CASSRFGLYGYTF. The CDR3 coding sequence is TGCGCCAGCAGCCGATTTGGACTCTATGGCTACACCTTC.